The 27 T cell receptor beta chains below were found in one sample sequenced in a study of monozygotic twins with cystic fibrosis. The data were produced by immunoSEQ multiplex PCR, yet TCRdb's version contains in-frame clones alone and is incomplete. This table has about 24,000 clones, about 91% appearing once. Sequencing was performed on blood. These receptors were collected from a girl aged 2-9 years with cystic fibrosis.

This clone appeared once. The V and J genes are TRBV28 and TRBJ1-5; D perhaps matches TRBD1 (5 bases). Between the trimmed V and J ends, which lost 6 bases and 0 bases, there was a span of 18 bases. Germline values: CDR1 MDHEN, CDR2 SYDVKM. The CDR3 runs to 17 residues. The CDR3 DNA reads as TGTGCCAGCAGGCATCCCGGCAGGGACTATAGCAATCAGCCCCAGCATTTT. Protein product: CASRHPGRDYSNQPQHF.

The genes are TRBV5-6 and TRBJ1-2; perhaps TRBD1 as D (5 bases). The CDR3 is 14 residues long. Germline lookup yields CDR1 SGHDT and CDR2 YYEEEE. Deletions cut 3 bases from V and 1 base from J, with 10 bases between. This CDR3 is CASSSTGFNYGYTF. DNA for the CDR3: TGTGCCAGCAGCTCCACAGGATTTAACTATGGCTACACCTTC.

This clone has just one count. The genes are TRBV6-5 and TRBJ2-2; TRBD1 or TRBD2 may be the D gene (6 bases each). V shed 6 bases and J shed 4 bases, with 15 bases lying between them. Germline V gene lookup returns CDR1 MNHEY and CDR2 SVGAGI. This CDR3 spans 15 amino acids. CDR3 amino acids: CASSLGGPLTGELFF. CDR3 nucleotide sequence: TGTGCCAGCAGCTTAGGGGGGCCACTCACCGGGGAGCTGTTTTTT.

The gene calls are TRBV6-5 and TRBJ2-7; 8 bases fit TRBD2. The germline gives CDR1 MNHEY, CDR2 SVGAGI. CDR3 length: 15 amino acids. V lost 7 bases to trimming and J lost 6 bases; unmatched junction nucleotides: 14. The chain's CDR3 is CASKDIAGPGGEQYF. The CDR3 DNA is TGTGCCAGCAAGGATATAGCGGGGCCCGGGGGCGAGCAGTACTTC.

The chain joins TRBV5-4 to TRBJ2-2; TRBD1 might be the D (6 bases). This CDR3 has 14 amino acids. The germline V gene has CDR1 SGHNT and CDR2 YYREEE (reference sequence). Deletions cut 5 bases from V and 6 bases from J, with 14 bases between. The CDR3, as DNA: TGTGCCAGCAGTAGGAATGGACAGTCCGGGGAGCTGTTTTTT. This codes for CASSRNGQSGELFF.

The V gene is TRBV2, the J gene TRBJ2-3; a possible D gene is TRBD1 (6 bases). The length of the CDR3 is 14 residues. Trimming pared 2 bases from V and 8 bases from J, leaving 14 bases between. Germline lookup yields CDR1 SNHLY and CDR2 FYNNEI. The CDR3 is CASSELDRRGTQYF. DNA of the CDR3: TGTGCCAGCAGTGAACTGGACAGACGGGGTACGCAGTATTTT.

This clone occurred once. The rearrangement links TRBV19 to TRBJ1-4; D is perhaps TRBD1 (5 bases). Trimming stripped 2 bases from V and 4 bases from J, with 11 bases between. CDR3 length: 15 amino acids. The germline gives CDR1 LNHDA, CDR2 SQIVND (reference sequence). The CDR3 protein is CASSIIHRFNEKLFF. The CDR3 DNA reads TGTGCCAGTAGTATAATTCACAGGTTTAATGAAAAACTGTTTTTT.

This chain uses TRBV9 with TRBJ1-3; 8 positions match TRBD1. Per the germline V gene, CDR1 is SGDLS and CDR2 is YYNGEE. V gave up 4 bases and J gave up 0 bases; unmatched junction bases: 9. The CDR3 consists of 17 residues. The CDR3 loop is CASSSPPGQDSGNTIYF. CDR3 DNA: TGTGCCAGCAGCTCCCCGCCGGGACAGGACTCTGGAAACACCATATATTTT.

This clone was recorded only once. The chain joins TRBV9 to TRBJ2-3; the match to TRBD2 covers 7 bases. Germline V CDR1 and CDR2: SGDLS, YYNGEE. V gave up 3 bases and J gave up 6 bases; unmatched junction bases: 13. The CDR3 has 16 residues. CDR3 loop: CASSASVGGRWDTQYF. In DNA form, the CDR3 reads TGTGCCAGCAGCGCAAGCGTCGGGGGGAGGTGGGATACGCAGTATTTT.

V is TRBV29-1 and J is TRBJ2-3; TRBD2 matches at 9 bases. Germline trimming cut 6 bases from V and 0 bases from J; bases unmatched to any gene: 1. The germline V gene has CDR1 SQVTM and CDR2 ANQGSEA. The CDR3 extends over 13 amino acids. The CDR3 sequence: CSVLAGSTDTQYF. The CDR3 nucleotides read TGCAGCGTACTAGCGGGTAGCACAGATACGCAGTATTTT.

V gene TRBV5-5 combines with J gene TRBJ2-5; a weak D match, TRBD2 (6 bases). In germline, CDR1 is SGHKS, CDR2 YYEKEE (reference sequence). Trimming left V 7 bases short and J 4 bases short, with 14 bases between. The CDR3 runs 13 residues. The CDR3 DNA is TGTGCCAGCGGAGGGCCGCTAGCAGAGACCCAGTACTTC. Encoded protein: CASGGPLAETQYF.

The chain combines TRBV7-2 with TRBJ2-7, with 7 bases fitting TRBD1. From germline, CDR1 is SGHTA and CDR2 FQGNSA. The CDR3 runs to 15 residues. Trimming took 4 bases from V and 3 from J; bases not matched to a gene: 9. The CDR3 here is CASSSGQALHYEQYF. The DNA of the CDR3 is TGTGCCAGCAGCTCCGGACAGGCTTTACACTACGAGCAGTACTTC.

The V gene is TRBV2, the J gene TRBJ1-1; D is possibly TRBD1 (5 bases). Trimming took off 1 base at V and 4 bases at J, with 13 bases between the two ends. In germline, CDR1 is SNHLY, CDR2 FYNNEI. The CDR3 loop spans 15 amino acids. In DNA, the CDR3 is TGTGCCAGCAGTGAAGGGGCAGGGATGGTCACTGAAGCTTTCTTT. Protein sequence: CASSEGAGMVTEAFF.

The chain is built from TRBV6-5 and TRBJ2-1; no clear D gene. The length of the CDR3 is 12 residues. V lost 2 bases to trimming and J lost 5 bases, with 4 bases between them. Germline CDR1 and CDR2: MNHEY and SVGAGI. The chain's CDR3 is CASSYGNNEQFF. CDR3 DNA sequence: TGTGCCAGCAGTTACGGTAACAATGAGCAGTTCTTC.

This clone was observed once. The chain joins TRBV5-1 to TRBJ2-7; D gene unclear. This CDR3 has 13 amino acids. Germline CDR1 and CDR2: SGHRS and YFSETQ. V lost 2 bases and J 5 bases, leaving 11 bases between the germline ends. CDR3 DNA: TGCGCCAGCAGCTTCGTCCCCCCTGACGAGCAGTACTTC. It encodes CASSFVPPDEQYF.

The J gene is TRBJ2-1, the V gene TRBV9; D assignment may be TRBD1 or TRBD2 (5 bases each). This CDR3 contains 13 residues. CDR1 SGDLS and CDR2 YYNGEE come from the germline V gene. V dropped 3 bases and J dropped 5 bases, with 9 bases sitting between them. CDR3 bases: TGTGCCAGCAGCGCCGGGGACGACAATGAGCAGTTCTTC. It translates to CASSAGDDNEQFF.

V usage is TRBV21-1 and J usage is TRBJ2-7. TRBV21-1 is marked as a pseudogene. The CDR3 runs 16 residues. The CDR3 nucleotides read TGTGCCAGCAGCAAACCAAGTCCCTCCCGTGACTACGAGCAGTACTTC. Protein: CASSKPSPSRDYEQYF.

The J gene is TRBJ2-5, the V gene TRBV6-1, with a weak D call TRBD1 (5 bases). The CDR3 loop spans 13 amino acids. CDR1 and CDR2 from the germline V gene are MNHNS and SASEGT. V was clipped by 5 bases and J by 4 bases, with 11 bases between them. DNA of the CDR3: TGTGCCAGCAGTTCGGTTGGGGCAGAGACCCAGTACTTC. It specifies CASSSVGAETQYF.

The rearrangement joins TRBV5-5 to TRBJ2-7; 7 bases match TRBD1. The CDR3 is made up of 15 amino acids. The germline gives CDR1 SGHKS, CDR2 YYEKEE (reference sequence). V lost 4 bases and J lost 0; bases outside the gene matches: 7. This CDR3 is CASSEPGQNSYEQYF. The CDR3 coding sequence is TGTGCCAGCAGCGAACCGGGACAGAACTCCTACGAGCAGTACTTC.

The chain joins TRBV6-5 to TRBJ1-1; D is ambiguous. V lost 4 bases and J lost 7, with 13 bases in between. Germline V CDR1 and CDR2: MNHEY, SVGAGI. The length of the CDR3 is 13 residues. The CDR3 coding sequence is TGTGCCAGCAGTTCCCTCGGTGGGGATGAAGCTTTCTTT. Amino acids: CASSSLGGDEAFF.

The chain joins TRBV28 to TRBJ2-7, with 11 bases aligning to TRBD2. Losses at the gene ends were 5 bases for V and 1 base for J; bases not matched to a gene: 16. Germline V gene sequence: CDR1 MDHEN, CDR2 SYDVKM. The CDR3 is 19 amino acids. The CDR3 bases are TGTGCCAGCAGTCATCTCACTAGCGGGGGAACCCCTTTATCCTACGAGCAGTACTTC. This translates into CASSHLTSGGTPLSYEQYF.

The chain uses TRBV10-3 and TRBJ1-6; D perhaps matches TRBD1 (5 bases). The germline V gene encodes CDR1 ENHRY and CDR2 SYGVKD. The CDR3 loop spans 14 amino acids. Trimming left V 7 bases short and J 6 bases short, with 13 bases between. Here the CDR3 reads CAITVGTANSPLHF. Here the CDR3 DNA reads TGTGCCATCACTGTAGGGACGGCTAATTCACCCCTCCACTTT.

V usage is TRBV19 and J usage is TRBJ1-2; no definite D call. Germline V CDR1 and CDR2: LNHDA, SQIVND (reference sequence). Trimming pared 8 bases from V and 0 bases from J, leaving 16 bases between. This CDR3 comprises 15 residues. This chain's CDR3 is CASRRKHGANYGYTF. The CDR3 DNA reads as TGTGCCAGTCGCCGGAAACACGGGGCTAACTATGGCTACACCTTC.

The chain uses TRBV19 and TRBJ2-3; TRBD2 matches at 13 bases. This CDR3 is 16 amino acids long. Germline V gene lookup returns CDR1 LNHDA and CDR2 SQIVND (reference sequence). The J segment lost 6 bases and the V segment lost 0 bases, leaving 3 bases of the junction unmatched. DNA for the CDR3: TGTGCCAGTAGTATAGATAAGACTAGCGGGGGGGATACGCAGTATTTT. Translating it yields CASSIDKTSGGDTQYF.

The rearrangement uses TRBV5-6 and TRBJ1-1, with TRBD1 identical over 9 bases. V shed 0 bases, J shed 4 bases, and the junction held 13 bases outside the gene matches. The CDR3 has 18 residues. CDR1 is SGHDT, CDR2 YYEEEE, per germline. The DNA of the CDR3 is TGTGCCAGCAGCTTGGAGTGGGGACAGGGAAAGGTTACCACTGAAGCTTTCTTT. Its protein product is CASSLEWGQGKVTTEAFF.

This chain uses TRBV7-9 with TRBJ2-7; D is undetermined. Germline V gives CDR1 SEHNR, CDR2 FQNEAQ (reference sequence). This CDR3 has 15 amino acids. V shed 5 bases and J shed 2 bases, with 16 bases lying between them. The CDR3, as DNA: TGTGCCAGCAGCCCACAAGGCACAGTCACCTACGAGCAGTACTTC. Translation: CASSPQGTVTYEQYF.

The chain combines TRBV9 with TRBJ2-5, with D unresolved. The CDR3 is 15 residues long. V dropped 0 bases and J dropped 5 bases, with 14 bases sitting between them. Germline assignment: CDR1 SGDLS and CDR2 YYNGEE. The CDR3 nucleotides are TGTGCCAGCAGCGTAGAAATGGGGTATCAGGAGACCCAGTACTTC. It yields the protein CASSVEMGYQETQYF.